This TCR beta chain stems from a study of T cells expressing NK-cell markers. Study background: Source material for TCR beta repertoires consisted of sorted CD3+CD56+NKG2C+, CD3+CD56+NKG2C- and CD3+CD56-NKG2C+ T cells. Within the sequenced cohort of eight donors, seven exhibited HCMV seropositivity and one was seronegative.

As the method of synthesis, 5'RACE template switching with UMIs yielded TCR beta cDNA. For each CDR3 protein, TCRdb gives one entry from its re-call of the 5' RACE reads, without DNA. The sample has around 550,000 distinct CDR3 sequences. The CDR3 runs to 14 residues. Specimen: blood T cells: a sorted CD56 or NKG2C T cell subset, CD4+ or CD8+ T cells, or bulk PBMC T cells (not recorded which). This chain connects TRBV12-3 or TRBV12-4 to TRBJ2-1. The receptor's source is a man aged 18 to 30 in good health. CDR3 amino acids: CASSDKSSYNEQFF.